The 30 T cell receptor beta chains given below trace back to one sample, sequenced in a study of molecular identifiers for immune sequencing clone quantification. Each CDR3 protein is one row after TCRdb ran MiXCR on the PCR reads. The sample includes under 600,000 distinct CDR3 sequences, 25% of them seen just once. The sample was naive CD8+ T cells from blood, with Jurkat cell RNA spiked in. The subset is: FACS-sorted CD8+CD4-CCR7+CD45RA+ naive T cells. Receptors originate from a human donor in good health. Some libraries in this study had Jurkat cell RNA spiked in.

This clonotype was recorded a few times. The chain employs TRBV5-4 and TRBJ1-1; D possibly corresponds to TRBD1 (6 bases). CDR3 length: 13 residues. Germline V gene data show CDR1 as SGHNT and CDR2 as YYREEE (reference sequence). The V gene lost 4 bases and the J gene lost 4 bases, with 11 bases spanning the gap. CDR3 residues: CASSTMGATEAFF. The CDR3, as DNA: TGTGCCAGCAGCACGATGGGGGCCACTGAAGCTTTCTTT.

The chain uses TRBV20-1 and TRBJ2-5; 9 nucleotides align to TRBD2. J lost 1 base, V lost 3 bases, and 9 bases had no gene match. The CDR3 totals 16 residues. The V gene's germline CDR1 is DFQATT and CDR2 SNEGSKA (reference sequence). The CDR3 sequence is CSASRGRGGFQETQYF. In DNA form, the CDR3 reads TGCAGTGCTAGTCGCGGGCGGGGGGGCTTCCAAGAGACCCAGTACTTC.

The DNA for the CDR3 is TGCGCCAGCAGCTTGGAGGACAGGGGAAAGAGCGGCCCTGAAGGCTACACCTTC. Encoded protein: CASSLEDRGKSGPEGYTF. The chain recombines TRBV5-1 with TRBJ1-2; 9 bases map to TRBD1. After removal of 0 bases from V and 8 bases from J, the junction contained 17 bases not matched to a gene. The CDR3 covers 18 residues. Germline lookup yields CDR1 SGHRS and CDR2 YFSETQ.

The J gene is TRBJ2-1, the V gene TRBV12-3 or TRBV12-4; D unresolved. Trimming removed 10 bases at V and 5 bases at J, with 9 bases between. CDR3 size: 11 residues. The CDR3 here is CATVGNNEQFF. In DNA, the CDR3 is TGTGCCACGGTAGGGAACAATGAGCAGTTCTTC.

This clonotype was counted only a few times. This sequence joins TRBV7-9 and TRBJ2-5; 9 positions agree with TRBD2. V dropped 5 bases and J dropped 1; count of bases not matched to a gene: 8. The germline V gene encodes CDR1 SEHNR and CDR2 FQNEAQ (reference sequence). This CDR3 is 16 amino acids long. CDR3 residues: CASSVLAGKFQETQYF. The CDR3 DNA follows: TGTGCCAGCAGCGTTCTAGCGGGAAAATTCCAAGAGACCCAGTACTTC. The full variable domain, with the rest looked up from reference TRBV7-9 and TRBJ2-5, is DTGVSQNPRHKITKRGQNVTFRCDPISEHNRLYWYRQTLGQGPEFLTYFQNEAQLEKSRLLSDRFSAERPKGSFSTLEIQRTEQGDSAMYLCASSVLAGKFQETQYFGPGTRLLVL.

The chain links TRBV11-2 to TRBJ2-2; 8 bases line up with TRBD1. Germline CDR1 is SGHAT and CDR2 is FQNNGV. This CDR3 comprises 16 residues. The V segment lost 4 bases and the J segment 1 base; nucleotides outside the gene matches: 5. The CDR3 nucleotides read TGTGCCAGCAGCTCCGACAGGGGCGTGAACACCGGGGAGCTGTTTTTT. This translates into CASSSDRGVNTGELFF.

The V call is TRBV11-2, the J call TRBJ2-1, with 9 bases fitting TRBD2. This CDR3 region has 14 residues. After removal of 3 bases from V and 8 bases from J, the junction contained 5 bases not matched to a gene. In germline, CDR1 is SGHAT, CDR2 FQNNGV. The CDR3 is CASSFSGSGHEQFF. CDR3 sequence (DNA): TGTGCCAGCAGCTTTAGCGGGAGTGGACATGAGCAGTTCTTC.

Many counts were recorded for this clonotype. V gene TRBV19 combines with J gene TRBJ2-3; D gene ambiguous. This CDR3 has 12 residues. Germline lookup yields CDR1 LNHDA and CDR2 SQIVND (reference sequence). The V end lost 7 bases, the J end lost 5 bases, and 10 bases lay between the germline ends. The CDR3 protein is CASNLQGDTQYF. DNA of the CDR3: TGTGCCAGTAACCTTCAAGGAGATACGCAGTATTTT.

This clonotype showed up just a few times. The genes are TRBV12-3 or TRBV12-4 and TRBJ1-2; unclear D gene. This CDR3 contains 16 residues. Trimming cost V 2 bases and J 0 bases, with 13 bases left between them. In nucleotides, the CDR3 is TGTGCCAGCAGTTTAAACCCAACCGGGGCTAACTATGGCTACACCTTC. Amino acid sequence: CASSLNPTGANYGYTF.

This clonotype was seen more than once but under ten times. This chain uses TRBV4-1 with TRBJ1-1; a possible D gene is TRBD1 (6 bases). Per germline, CDR1 MGHRA and CDR2 YSYEKL. This CDR3 has 15 residues. With 0 bases removed from V and 4 bases from J, the gap between germline ends came to 12 bases. The DNA of the CDR3 is TGCGCCAGCAGCCAAGAGGGGCAGGGGAGCACTGAAGCTTTCTTT. Protein product: CASSQEGQGSTEAFF.

This clonotype was seen a few times. This chain joins TRBV4-1 and TRBJ2-2; unclear D gene. Between the trimmed V and J ends, which lost 4 bases and 2 bases, there was a span of 20 bases. Per the germline V gene, CDR1 is MGHRA and CDR2 is YSYEKL. The CDR3 runs 18 residues. CDR3 coding DNA: TGCGCCAGCAGCCGAACCCCTACCGCACTACTTAACACCGGGGAGCTGTTTTTT. This codes for CASSRTPTALLNTGELFF.

This clonotype was detected a few times. This chain uses TRBV2 with TRBJ2-3; unclear D gene. CDR3 length: 15 residues. The V end was cut by 6 bases, the J end by 4 bases, with 17 bases between. Looked up from germline, CDR1 is SNHLY and CDR2 is FYNNEI. The CDR3 DNA sequence: TGTGCCAGCAGCCCCATCTCACCCCTTCCAGATACGCAGTATTTT. It is translated as CASSPISPLPDTQYF.

Concerning this clonotype: This could be a read error, since a much larger clone is one nucleotide away. This chain uses TRBV30 with TRBJ1-1; D is perhaps TRBD1 (6 bases). The CDR3 is 17 residues long. Germline V gene lookup returns CDR1 GTSNPN and CDR2 SVGIG (reference sequence). V was clipped by 3 bases and J by 0 bases, with 20 bases between them. CDR3 amino acids: CAWRPDQGRAMNTEAFF. DNA for the CDR3: TGTGCCTGGAGGCCGGATCAGGGGCGGGCCATGAACACTGAAGCTTTCTTT.

J is TRBJ2-1 and V is TRBV19; possibly TRBD2 for D (5 bases). CDR3 size: 14 residues. V was pared by 5 bases and J by 7 bases, with 15 bases between. Germline assignment: CDR1 LNHDA and CDR2 SQIVND (reference sequence). CDR3 protein: CASSLSGPVNEQFF. The CDR3 DNA sequence: TGTGCCAGTAGTCTAAGCGGCCCTGTGAATGAGCAGTTCTTC. Full variable domain (missing parts from reference TRBV19 and TRBJ2-1): DGGITQSPKYLFRKEGQNVTLSCEQNLNHDAMYWYRQDPGQGLRLIYYSQIVNDFQKGDIAEGYSVSREKKESFPLTVTSAQKNPTAFYLCASSLSGPVNEQFFGPGTRLTVL.

This clonotype has just a few counts. The chain joins TRBV14 to TRBJ1-1; D not certain. The CDR3 covers 14 residues. Trimming removed 1 base from V and 0 bases from J, with 6 bases in between. Germline V lookup: CDR1 SGHDN, CDR2 FVKESK. The CDR3 region is CASSQGVLNTEAFF. The CDR3 bases are TGTGCCAGCAGCCAAGGGGTCCTGAACACTGAAGCTTTCTTT.

Comment on this clonotype: A much more abundant neighbour one base away suggests this may be a read error. The genes are TRBV7-8 and TRBJ1-1; a weak D match, TRBD1 (5 bases). Germline CDR1 and CDR2: SGHVS and FQNEAQ. The V and J ends lost 4 bases and 6 bases respectively, with 9 bases between them. The CDR3 covers 12 residues. The CDR3 DNA sequence: TGTGCCAGCAGCTCGTGGGGGGCTGAAGCTTTCTTT. Amino acids: CASSSWGAEAFF. The full variable domain, in which reference TRBV7-8 and TRBJ1-1 provide the parts outside the CDR3, is GAGVSQSPRYKVAKRGQDVALRCDPISGHVSLFWYQQALGQGPEFLTYFQNEAQLDKSGLPSDRFFAERPEGSVSTLKIQRTQQEDSAVYLCASSSWGAEAFFGQGTRLTVV.

This clonotype was observed many times. This chain joins TRBV5-1 and TRBJ2-7; TRBD2 is a possible D gene (6 bases). V was trimmed by 7 bases and J by 4 bases, leaving 12 bases between them. Germline assignment: CDR1 SGHRS and CDR2 YFSETQ. The CDR3 sequence is 12 residues long. CDR3 sequence: CASGHSGYEQYF. CDR3 DNA sequence: TGCGCCAGCGGCCATAGCGGATACGAGCAGTACTTC.

This clonotype came up a few times. The CDR3 coding sequence is TGTGCCACAGGGGTGGGGCGGACTGAAGCTTTCTTT. This gives the protein CATGVGRTEAFF. The gene calls are TRBV3-1 and TRBJ1-1; possible D gene TRBD1, 6 bases. V shed 10 bases and J shed 5 bases, with 14 bases lying between them. CDR1 is LGHDT, CDR2 YNNKEL, per germline (reference sequence). The CDR3 runs to 12 residues.

This clonotype was counted between two and nine times. The chain combines TRBV4-3 with TRBJ1-1, with a possible D match to TRBD1 (5 bases). Deletions cut 0 bases from V and 2 bases from J, with 13 bases between. This CDR3 has 16 residues. Looked up from germline, CDR1 is LGHNA and CDR2 is YSLEER. The CDR3 DNA follows: TGCGCCAGCAGCCAAGATCGGTCGGGGACCAACACTGAAGCTTTCTTT. Amino acid sequence: CASSQDRSGTNTEAFF.

This clonotype was counted ten times or more. This chain joins TRBV2 and TRBJ2-6; D ambiguous. This CDR3 region has 15 residues. Germline V lookup: CDR1 SNHLY, CDR2 FYNNEI. The V and J ends lost 4 bases and 0 bases respectively, with 7 bases between them. CDR3 amino acids: CASSVDLSGANVLTF. The CDR3 coding sequence is TGTGCCAGCAGTGTGGACCTCTCTGGGGCCAACGTCCTGACTTTC. The variable domain in full, completed from reference TRBV2 and TRBJ2-6, reads EPEVTQTPSHQVTQMGQEVILRCVPISNHLYFYWYRQILGQKVEFLVSFYNNEISEKSEIFDDQFSVERPDGSNFTLKIRSTKLEDSAMYFCASSVDLSGANVLTFGAGSRLTVL.

This chain links TRBV29-1 with TRBJ2-7; D remains unclear. The CDR3 totals 13 residues. Germline V CDR1 and CDR2: SQVTM, ANQGSEA. Trimming stripped 6 bases from V and 3 bases from J, with 15 bases between. CDR3 sequence: CSVVLHAYYEQYF. The CDR3 coding sequence is TGCAGCGTCGTCTTGCACGCTTACTACGAGCAGTACTTC.

CDR3: CASSFLSGSTDTQYF. CDR3 in DNA: TGTGCCAGCAGTTTTTTATCAGGGAGCACAGATACGCAGTATTTT. This chain uses TRBV12-3 or TRBV12-4 with TRBJ2-3, with D possibly matching TRBD1 (5 bases). The CDR3 contains 15 residues. The V and J ends lost 3 bases and 0 bases respectively, with 10 bases between them.

This clonotype came up many times. This rearrangement joins TRBV29-1 to TRBJ2-4, with 7 nucleotides matching TRBD1. Germline V gives CDR1 SQVTM, CDR2 ANQGSEA. CDR3 length equals 13 residues. The V gene end was trimmed by 4 bases and the J gene end by 2 bases; junction bases not matched to a gene: 2. The CDR3 spells CSVVQGTKNIQYF. In nucleotides, the CDR3 is TGCAGCGTTGTACAGGGGACCAAAAACATTCAGTACTTC.

This clonotype has a single count. This rearrangement joins TRBV3-1 to TRBJ1-2, with 7 bases lining up with TRBD1. From germline, CDR1 is LGHDT and CDR2 YNNKEL (reference sequence). The junction had 2 bases not matched to a gene; V was cut back by 1 base and J by 3 bases. There are 14 residues in the CDR3. The CDR3 region has the DNA TGTGCCAGCAGCCAAGGGACAGGATACTATGGCTACACCTTC. The encoded protein is CASSQGTGYYGYTF.

This clonotype was seen a handful of times. The chain combines TRBV12-3 or TRBV12-4 with TRBJ2-3, with D perhaps matching TRBD1 (6 bases). The CDR3 covers 14 residues. V lost 6 bases, J lost 5 bases, and 15 bases lay in between. The CDR3 DNA follows: TGTGCCAGCAGCTCAGGGGTAGTAATAGATACGCAGTATTTT. Its protein product is CASSSGVVIDTQYF.

The chain joins TRBV27 to TRBJ2-3; 7 bases are shared with TRBD1. This CDR3 comprises 15 residues. CDR1 MNHEY and CDR2 SMNVEV come from the germline V gene (reference sequence). V was clipped by 4 bases and J by 2 bases; unmatched bases: 6. CDR3 in DNA: TGTGCCAGCAGTTCCCGGACAGGACTCACAGATACGCAGTATTTT. Amino acid sequence: CASSSRTGLTDTQYF.

The chain has TRBV7-9 and TRBJ1-2; D may be TRBD1 (5 bases). CDR3 length: 16 amino acids. Germline CDR1 reads SEHNR; CDR2 reads FQNEAQ (reference sequence). V lost 3 bases and J lost 0, with 14 bases in between. The CDR3 sequence: CASSLRDLGPNYGYTF. The CDR3, as DNA: TGTGCCAGCAGCTTGAGGGACTTAGGGCCTAACTATGGCTACACCTTC.

This clonotype has a handful of counts. The chain is built from TRBV27 and TRBJ2-4; TRBD1 matches 12 bases. CDR1 and CDR2 (germline): MNHEY, SMNVEV (reference sequence). Trimming took 6 bases from V and 0 from J; bases not matched to a gene: 9. The CDR3 has 18 residues. Here the CDR3 reads CASSRLGTGGAAKNIQYF. In nucleotides, the CDR3 is TGTGCCAGCAGCCGCCTGGGGACAGGGGGCGCAGCCAAAAACATTCAGTACTTC.

Turning to this clonotype: Mismatch with germline at one junction end may stem from a read error. V gene TRBV5-3 combines with J gene TRBJ2-3, with D possibly being TRBD2 (5 bases). TRBV5-3 carries the ORF label, with uncertain function. The CDR3 sequence is 17 residues long. CDR3 sequence: CASSLEALLGGTDTQYF. CDR3 bases: TGTGCCAGCAGCTTGGAGGCCCTGCTCGGGGGCACAGATACGCAGTATTTT.

The rearrangement links TRBV20-1 to TRBJ2-1; TRBD1 might be the D (5 bases). Germline-derived CDR1 and CDR2 are DFQATT and SNEGSKA (reference sequence). CDR3 length equals 12 residues. CDR3 amino acids: CRATGPHNEQFF. The CDR3 DNA reads TGCAGGGCCACAGGTCCGCACAATGAGCAGTTCTTC.